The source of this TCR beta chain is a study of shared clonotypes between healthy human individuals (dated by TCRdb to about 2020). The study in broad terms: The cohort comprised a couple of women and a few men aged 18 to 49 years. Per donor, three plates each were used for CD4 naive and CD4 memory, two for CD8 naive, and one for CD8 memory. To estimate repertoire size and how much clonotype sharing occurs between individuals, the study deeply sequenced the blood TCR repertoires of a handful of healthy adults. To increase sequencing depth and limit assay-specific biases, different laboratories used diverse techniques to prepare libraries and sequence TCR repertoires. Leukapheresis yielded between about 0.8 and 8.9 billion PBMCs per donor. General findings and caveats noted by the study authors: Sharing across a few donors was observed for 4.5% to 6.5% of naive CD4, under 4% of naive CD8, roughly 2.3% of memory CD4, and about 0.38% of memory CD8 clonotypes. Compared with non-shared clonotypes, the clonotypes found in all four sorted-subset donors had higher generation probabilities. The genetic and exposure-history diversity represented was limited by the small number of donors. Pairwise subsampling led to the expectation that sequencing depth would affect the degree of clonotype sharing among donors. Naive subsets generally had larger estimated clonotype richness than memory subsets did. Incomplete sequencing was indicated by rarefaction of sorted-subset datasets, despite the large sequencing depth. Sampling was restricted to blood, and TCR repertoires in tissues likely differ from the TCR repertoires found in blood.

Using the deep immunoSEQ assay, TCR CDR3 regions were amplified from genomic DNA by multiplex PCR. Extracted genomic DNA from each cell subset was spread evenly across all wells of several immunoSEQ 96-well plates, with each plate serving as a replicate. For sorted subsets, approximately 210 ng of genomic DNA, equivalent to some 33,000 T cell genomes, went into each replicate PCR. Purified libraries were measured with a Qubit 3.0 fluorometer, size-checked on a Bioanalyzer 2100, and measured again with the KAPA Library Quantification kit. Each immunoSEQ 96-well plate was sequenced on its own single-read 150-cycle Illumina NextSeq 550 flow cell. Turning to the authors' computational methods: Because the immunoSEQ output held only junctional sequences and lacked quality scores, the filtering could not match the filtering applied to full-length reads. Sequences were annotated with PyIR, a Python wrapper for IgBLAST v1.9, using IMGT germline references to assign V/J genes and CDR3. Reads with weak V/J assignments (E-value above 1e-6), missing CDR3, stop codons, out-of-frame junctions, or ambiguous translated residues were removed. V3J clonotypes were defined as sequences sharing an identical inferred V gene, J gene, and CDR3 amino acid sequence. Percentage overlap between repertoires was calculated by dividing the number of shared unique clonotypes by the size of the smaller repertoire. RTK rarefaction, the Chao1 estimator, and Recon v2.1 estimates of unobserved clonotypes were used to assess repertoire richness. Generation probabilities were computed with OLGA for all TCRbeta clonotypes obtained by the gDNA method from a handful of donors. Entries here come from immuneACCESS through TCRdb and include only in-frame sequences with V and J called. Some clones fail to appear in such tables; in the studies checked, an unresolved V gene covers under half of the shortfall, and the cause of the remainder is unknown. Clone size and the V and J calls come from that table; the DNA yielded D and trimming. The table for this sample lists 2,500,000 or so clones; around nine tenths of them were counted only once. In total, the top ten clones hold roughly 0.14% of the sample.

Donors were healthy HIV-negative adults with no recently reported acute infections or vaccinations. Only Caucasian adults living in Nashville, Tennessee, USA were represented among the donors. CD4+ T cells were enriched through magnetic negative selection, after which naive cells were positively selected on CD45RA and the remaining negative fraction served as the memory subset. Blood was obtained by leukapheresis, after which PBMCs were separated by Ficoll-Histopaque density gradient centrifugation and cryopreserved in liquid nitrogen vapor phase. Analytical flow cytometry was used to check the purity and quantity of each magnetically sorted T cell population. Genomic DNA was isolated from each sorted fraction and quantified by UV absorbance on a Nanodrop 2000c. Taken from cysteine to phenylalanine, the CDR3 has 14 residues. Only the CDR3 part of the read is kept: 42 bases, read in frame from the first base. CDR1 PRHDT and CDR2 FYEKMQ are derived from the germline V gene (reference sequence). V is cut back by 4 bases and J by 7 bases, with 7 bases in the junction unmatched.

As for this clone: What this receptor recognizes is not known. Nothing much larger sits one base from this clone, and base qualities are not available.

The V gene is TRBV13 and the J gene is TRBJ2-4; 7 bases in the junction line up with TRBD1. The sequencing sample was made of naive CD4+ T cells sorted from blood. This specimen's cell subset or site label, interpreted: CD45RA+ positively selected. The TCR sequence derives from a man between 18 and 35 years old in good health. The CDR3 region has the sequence CASSSGQSRNIQYF. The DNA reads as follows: TGTGCCAGCAGCTCGGGACAGAGTCGTAACATTCAGTACTTC.